Following are 31 T cell receptor beta chains from one sample sequenced in a study of Ad26.COV2.S vaccination and SARS-CoV-2 variants. Treatment meaning: some 20 received Ad26.COV2.S at low or high dose, single or two shots; roughly 5 received placebo; per-sample allocation not given. It was on day 63 after the first vaccine or placebo injection that samples were taken. Clones were sequenced by immunoSEQ multiplex PCR, and TCRdb holds only the in-frame ones, with some missing. The top ten clones hold approximately 4% of a sample with a few hundred thousand clones, around nine tenths of them seen once. The source was peripheral blood, collected in a trial of Ad26.COV2.S vaccine versus placebo. The receptor source for this set is a person between 18 and 60 years old who received the Ad26.COV2.S COVID-19 vaccine or a placebo.

The chain's CDR3 is CASSFSGDQGETQYF. CDR3 bases: TGTGCCAGCAGTTTCTCGGGGGACCAAGGAGAGACCCAGTACTTC. The chain links TRBV27 to TRBJ2-5, with D tentatively TRBD2 (6 bases). From germline, CDR1 is MNHEY and CDR2 SMNVEV (reference sequence). Trimming pared 3 bases from V and 4 bases from J, leaving 15 bases between. CDR3 length equals 15 residues.

The genes are TRBV19 and TRBJ2-7; perhaps TRBD1 as D (6 bases). With 6 bases removed from V and 3 bases from J, the gap between germline ends came to 12 bases. The CDR3 extends over 13 amino acids. CDR1 and CDR2 (germline): LNHDA, SQIVND (reference sequence). In nucleotides, the CDR3 is TGTGCCAGTAGGCGAACAGGGTTCTACGAGCAGTACTTC. Translated, it gives CASRRTGFYEQYF.

This clone turned up a few times. This chain uses TRBV7-9 with TRBJ1-3, with D unresolved. From germline, CDR1 is SEHNR and CDR2 FQNEAQ (reference sequence). The V gene lost 8 bases and the J gene lost 4 bases, with 9 bases spanning the gap. The CDR3 runs to 12 residues. CDR3 sequence (DNA): TGTGCCAGCTCCCCCTACGGAAACACCATATATTTT. This sequence encodes CASSPYGNTIYF.

The chain joins TRBV12-3 or TRBV12-4 to TRBJ2-7; D gene ambiguous. Trimming removed 3 bases from V and 5 bases from J, with 5 bases in between. The CDR3 spans 11 residues. In DNA, the CDR3 is TGTGCCAGCAGTTTTAAGGACGAGCAGTACTTC. Translation gives CASSFKDEQYF.

The rearrangement uses TRBV9 and TRBJ2-3; D uncertain. V was pared by 0 bases and J by 0 bases, with 5 bases between. Germline lookup yields CDR1 SGDLS and CDR2 YYNGEE. The CDR3 runs 14 residues. Here the CDR3 reads CASSVGSSTDTQYF. For the CDR3, the DNA is TGTGCCAGCAGCGTAGGAAGTAGCACAGATACGCAGTATTTT.

V is TRBV5-4 and J is TRBJ2-2; TRBD2 might be the D (5 bases). Deletions cut 1 base from V and 3 bases from J, with 16 bases between. The CDR3 is 17 residues long. Germline V CDR1 and CDR2: SGHNT, YYREEE (reference sequence). CDR3 sequence (DNA): TGTGCCAGCAGCTTGCGAGCTTCCCCCGGGGACACCGGGGAGCTGTTTTTT. Encoded protein: CASSLRASPGDTGELFF.

The chain links TRBV9 to TRBJ1-1; weak D call: TRBD1 (6 bases). The V gene lost 5 bases and the J gene lost 1 base, with 15 bases spanning the gap. CDR1 and CDR2 from the germline V gene are SGDLS and YYNGEE. The CDR3 length is 15 residues. CDR3 protein: CASSNAQGQNTEAFF. CDR3 in DNA: TGTGCCAGCAGTAACGCGCAGGGGCAGAACACTGAAGCTTTCTTT.

This clone occurred a few times. V is TRBV7-6 and J is TRBJ2-7; the D call may be TRBD1 or TRBD2 (6 bases each). Trimming pared 5 bases from V and 3 bases from J, leaving 17 bases between. Germline V gives CDR1 SGHVS, CDR2 FNYEAQ. CDR3 length: 15 residues. The chain's CDR3 is CASSAVGGAGYEQYF. CDR3 in DNA: TGTGCCAGCAGCGCGGTGGGGGGCGCGGGCTACGAGCAGTACTTC.

CDR3 sequence reads: CASSYYAGGGETQYF. CDR3 nucleotide sequence: TGTGCCAGCAGTTACTATGCGGGGGGCGGAGAGACCCAGTACTTC. The chain uses TRBV6-2 or TRBV6-3 and TRBJ2-5; TRBD2 agrees at 8 bases. Germline V gene lookup returns CDR1 MNHEY and CDR2 SVGEGT. Losses at the gene ends were 1 base for V and 4 bases for J; bases not matched to a gene: 5. This CDR3 comprises 15 residues.

V and J are TRBV19 and TRBJ2-1; the D is unclear. Trimming cost V 10 bases and J 2 bases, with 15 bases left between them. The germline V gene has CDR1 LNHDA and CDR2 SQIVND (reference sequence). The CDR3 spans 14 residues. The CDR3 is CATAGPFPYNEQFF. CDR3 sequence (DNA): TGTGCCACCGCCGGCCCGTTTCCCTACAATGAGCAGTTCTTC.

This chain uses TRBV7-2 with TRBJ2-3; 11 nucleotides line up with TRBD2. Looked up from germline, CDR1 is SGHTA and CDR2 is FQGNSA. The ends lost 4 bases at V and 5 bases at J; junction bases unmatched: 5. The CDR3 sequence is 15 residues long. CDR3 in DNA: TGTGCCAGCAGCTGGCTAGCGGGGGGAATAGATACGCAGTATTTT. Protein product: CASSWLAGGIDTQYF.

The CDR3 here is CASSQDWLYTDTQYF. The CDR3 nucleotides read TGTGCCAGCAGCCAAGATTGGTTATACACAGATACGCAGTATTTT. This sequence joins TRBV4-2 and TRBJ2-3, with D unclear. From germline, CDR1 is LGHNA and CDR2 YNFKEQ. V was pared by 0 bases and J by 2 bases, with 9 bases between. The CDR3 has 15 amino acids.

The chain carries TRBV7-2 and TRBJ1-5, with D unresolved. Germline V lookup: CDR1 SGHTA, CDR2 FQGNSA. Trimming pared 5 bases from V and 4 bases from J, leaving 9 bases between. The CDR3 consists of 13 residues. The CDR3 DNA is TGTGCCAGCAGCCACGACGGGAATCAGCCCCAGCATTTT. It yields the protein CASSHDGNQPQHF. The complete variable domain, with remaining parts taken from reference TRBV7-2 and TRBJ1-5, reads GAGVSQSPSNKVTEKGKDVELRCDPISGHTALYWYRQSLGQGLEFLIYFQGNSAPDKSGLPSDRFSAERTGGSVSTLTIQRTQQEDSAVYLCASSHDGNQPQHFGDGTRLSIL.

This sequence joins TRBV4-2 and TRBJ2-1, with D possibly TRBD2 on 6 matching bases. Trimming pared 0 bases from V and 10 bases from J, leaving 13 bases between. Germline CDR1 is LGHNA and CDR2 is YNFKEQ. This CDR3 comprises 14 residues. The CDR3 DNA reads as TGTGCCAGCAGCCAAGATCCCATGGGAGGCGAGCAGTTCTTC. Protein sequence: CASSQDPMGGEQFF.

The V and J genes are TRBV7-6 and TRBJ2-3; D gene unclear. V dropped 3 bases and J dropped 0 bases, with 10 bases sitting between them. The CDR3 is 15 residues long. The V gene's germline CDR1 is SGHVS and CDR2 FNYEAQ. The CDR3 loop is CASSLGGHSTDTQYF. The CDR3 DNA follows: TGTGCCAGCAGCTTGGGCGGCCATAGCACAGATACGCAGTATTTT.

This chain uses TRBV24-1 with TRBJ2-2, with D perhaps matching TRBD2 (7 bases). V lost 7 bases and J lost 7, with 21 bases in between. CDR1 and CDR2 (germline): KGHDR, SFDVKD. The CDR3 has 16 residues. The CDR3 nucleotides are TGTGCCACCAGCCCCCCCGGCGGGGGCCCCGGCGGGGAGCTGTTTTTT. The encoded protein is CATSPPGGGPGGELFF.

This clone was seen only once. This sequence joins TRBV5-6 and TRBJ1-5, with unresolved D. With 1 base removed from V and 1 base from J, the gap between germline ends came to 3 bases. The CDR3 consists of 13 residues. CDR1 SGHDT and CDR2 YYEEEE come from the germline V gene. CDR3 sequence: CASSLMSNQPQHF. In DNA form, the CDR3 reads TGTGCCAGCAGCTTGATGAGCAATCAGCCCCAGCATTTT.

The gene calls are TRBV12-2 and TRBJ2-7; TRBD2 is the table's D call, not checked against the DNA. TRBV12-2 is classified as a pseudogene. The length of the CDR3 is 14 residues. The CDR3: CASRWRLNSYEQYF. The CDR3 DNA follows: TGTGCAAGTCGCTGGCGACTGAATTCCTACGAGCAGTACTTC.

V and J are TRBV19 and TRBJ1-5; D unresolved. CDR1 and CDR2 from the germline V gene are LNHDA and SQIVND (reference sequence). The V end lost 1 base, the J end lost 2 bases, and 12 bases lay between the germline ends. The length of the CDR3 is 16 residues. CDR3 in amino acids: CASSIVHPWGNQPQHF. The CDR3 DNA follows: TGTGCCAGTAGTATAGTACACCCTTGGGGCAATCAGCCCCAGCATTTT.

The chain joins TRBV11-3 to TRBJ2-2; weak D call: TRBD2 (5 bases). Trimming stripped 1 base from V and 7 bases from J, with 13 bases between. In germline, CDR1 is SGHNT, CDR2 YENEEA. This CDR3 contains 15 residues. CDR3 loop: CASSLAPLSGGELFF. CDR3 nucleotide sequence: TGTGCCAGCAGCTTAGCCCCCCTCAGCGGCGGGGAGCTGTTTTTT.

The chain is built from TRBV2 and TRBJ1-4; no definite D call. CDR3 length equals 15 residues. Germline CDR1 is SNHLY and CDR2 is FYNNEI. V was shortened by 3 bases and J by 1 base, with 9 bases between the two germline ends. DNA for the CDR3: TGTGCCAGCAGTGATTGGCGCGGAACTAATGAAAAACTGTTTTTT. This encodes CASSDWRGTNEKLFF.

This chain links TRBV7-9 with TRBJ2-7; a possible D gene is TRBD1 (5 bases). Trimming took off 1 base at V and 4 bases at J, with 14 bases between the two ends. This CDR3 has 15 amino acids. The germline CDR1 and CDR2 sequences are SEHNR and FQNEAQ (reference sequence). In nucleotides, the CDR3 is TGTGCCAGCAGCTTAGGCCCGACAGCCCATTACGAGCAGTACTTC. Protein sequence: CASSLGPTAHYEQYF.

This chain uses TRBV7-9 with TRBJ1-1, with 9 nucleotides matching TRBD1. After removal of 5 bases from V and 5 bases from J, the junction contained 9 bases not matched to a gene. This CDR3 has 15 amino acids. The germline V gene has CDR1 SEHNR and CDR2 FQNEAQ (reference sequence). The CDR3 region is CASSPPGTGWTEAFF. The CDR3 nucleotides are TGTGCCAGCAGCCCACCCGGGACAGGGTGGACTGAAGCTTTCTTT. Supplemented by reference TRBV7-9 and TRBJ1-1, the full variable domain reads DTGVSQNPRHKITKRGQNVTFRCDPISEHNRLYWYRQTLGQGPEFLTYFQNEAQLEKSRLLSDRFSAERPKGSFSTLEIQRTEQGDSAMYLCASSPPGTGWTEAFFGQGTRLTVV.

The V and J genes are TRBV18 and TRBJ1-2; D gene unclear. The CDR3 extends over 12 amino acids. The V and J ends lost 6 bases and 7 bases respectively, with 12 bases between them. Germline V lookup: CDR1 KGHSH, CDR2 LQKENI. The CDR3, as DNA: TGTGCCAGCTCCACCAGTCGGGGTGGCTACACCTTC. Its protein product is CASSTSRGGYTF.

The chain employs TRBV10-3 and TRBJ1-2; a possible D gene is TRBD1 (5 bases). Between the trimmed V and J ends, which lost 4 bases and 4 bases, there was a span of 13 bases. Germline CDR1 is ENHRY and CDR2 is SYGVKD. The CDR3 is 14 amino acids. DNA for the CDR3: TGTGCCATCAGTGGGGACTTGAGTTCCTATGGCTACACCTTC. Translating it yields CAISGDLSSYGYTF.

The V and J genes are TRBV29-1 and TRBJ2-3; 13 positions agree with TRBD2. V lost 1 base to trimming and J lost 2 bases; unmatched junction nucleotides: 15. The CDR3 has 20 residues. Germline values: CDR1 SQVTM, CDR2 ANQGSEA. CDR3 loop: CSVEARGRLAGGRVTDTQYF. The DNA of the CDR3 is TGCAGCGTTGAAGCCCGTGGGAGACTAGCGGGGGGCCGGGTCACAGATACGCAGTATTTT.

The chain links TRBV2 to TRBJ2-4; unclear D gene. Germline V lookup: CDR1 SNHLY, CDR2 FYNNEI. The CDR3 covers 11 residues. Trimming took 10 bases from V and 5 from J, leaving 9 bases between them. CDR3 bases: TGTGCCACCTCCCTGCAAAACATTCAGTACTTC. Translated: CATSLQNIQYF.

This sequence joins TRBV4-3 and TRBJ2-2, with D unclear. Germline lookup yields CDR1 LGHNA and CDR2 YSLEER. The CDR3 has 15 residues. The V and J ends lost 0 bases and 6 bases respectively, with 11 bases between them. The CDR3 coding sequence is TGCGCCAGCAGCCAAGATAGGGCCGAACCCGGGGAGCTGTTTTTT. Translation gives CASSQDRAEPGELFF.

The J gene is TRBJ1-2, the V gene TRBV11-2; D remains unclear. The germline V gene encodes CDR1 SGHAT and CDR2 FQNNGV. V lost 5 bases to trimming and J lost 4 bases, with 20 bases between them. This CDR3 has 16 residues. The CDR3 loop is CASSTRLLGLGYGYTF. Written as DNA, the CDR3 is TGTGCCAGCAGCACTCGGCTCCTCGGTTTGGGCTATGGCTACACCTTC.

The genes are TRBV30 and TRBJ1-1, with D perhaps matching TRBD1 (5 bases). The CDR3 is made up of 13 amino acids. The germline V gene has CDR1 GTSNPN and CDR2 SVGIG (reference sequence). Deletions cut 3 bases from V and 0 bases from J, with 8 bases between. The CDR3 DNA sequence: TGTGCCTGGAGGGGGGACCTGAACACTGAAGCTTTCTTT. This codes for CAWRGDLNTEAFF.

This chain connects TRBV3-1 (or the pseudogene TRBV3-2) to TRBJ1-5; D not certain. This CDR3 is built from 12 residues. Trimming took off 4 bases at V and 2 bases at J, with 3 bases between the two ends. CDR1 is LGHDT and CDR2 is YNNKEL in the germline V gene (reference sequence). CDR3 sequence: CASSLGNQPQHF. DNA for the CDR3: TGTGCCAGCAGCCTCGGCAATCAGCCCCAGCATTTT.